This TCR beta chain was documented in a study of CD8 T cells in Susac syndrome. On the study more broadly: Patients with Susac syndrome had blood drawn and were at that point therapy-naive, on corticosteroids, or on intravenous immunoglobulin alone.

After extraction with the RNeasy kit, about 0.5 to 1 ug of the RNA was reverse transcribed using random hexamers. A single record per CDR3 protein comes from TCRdb applying MiXCR to the immunoSEQ multiplex PCR reads. The sample contains about 190,000 distinct CDR3 sequences, approximately 95% of which appear only once. Germline V gene data show CDR1 as DFQATT and CDR2 as SNEGSKA (reference sequence). The ends lost 0 bases at V and 13 bases at J; junction bases unmatched: 13. This CDR3 region has 15 residues. J is TRBJ2-1 and V is TRBV20-1; TRBD2 agrees at 9 bases. The source of this sequence is a human donor with Susac syndrome. The sample comprised CD4+ T cells from PBMCs. CDR3 in amino acids: CSARDRVVAGETQFF. The CDR3 DNA follows: TGCAGTGCTAGAGATCGGGTCGTAGCGGGGGAAACACAGTTCTTC.